This T cell receptor beta chain was sequenced for a study of blood T cell repertoires in COVID-19. Assay: immunoSEQ multiplex PCR; the TCRdb copy retains only in-frame clones and omits some. The sample records 200,000 to 300,000 clones, roughly four fifths being singletons. The V and J ends lost 4 bases and 1 base, in that order; junction bases with no gene match: 7. The CDR3 has 16 residues. Germline V gene lookup returns CDR1 SGHTA and CDR2 FQGNSA. The J gene is TRBJ2-1, the V gene TRBV7-2; 7 bases are a match to TRBD1. The sequence was obtained from a woman of 80 years or more with acute or convalescent COVID-19. The material sequenced was peripheral blood. CDR3 DNA sequence: TGTGCCAGCAGCTCCGCCGGGACAGAGTCCTACAATGAGCAGTTCTTC. It yields the protein CASSSAGTESYNEQFF.